The 18 T cell receptor beta chains below were found in one sample sequenced in a study of blood T cells in healthy people across ages. Primed by a sample-barcoded 5' primer and a J-beta primer mix, a second PCR proceeded for about 6 to 12 cycles. TCRdb ran MiXCR on the 5' RACE reads and lists one entry per CDR3 protein. The sample carries about 640,000 distinct CDR3 sequences, roughly 53% recorded once. The sequencing sample was made of blood. Receptor source: a man between 60 and 70 years old in good health.

The chain joins TRBV6-1 to TRBJ2-1; 11 bases map to TRBD2. Losses at the gene ends were 2 bases for V and 5 bases for J; bases not matched to a gene: 11. The CDR3 covers 18 residues. In germline, CDR1 is MNHNS, CDR2 SASEGT. CDR3 region: CASSETFLASGGNNEQFF. CDR3 DNA: TGTGCCAGCAGTGAAACATTTTTGGCTAGCGGGGGGAACAATGAGCAGTTCTTC.

The sample holds many counts of this clonotype. This sequence joins TRBV20-1 and TRBJ2-1; 11 positions match TRBD2. Germline V gene lookup returns CDR1 DFQATT and CDR2 SNEGSKA (reference sequence). J was trimmed by 4 bases and V by 0 bases; bases with no gene match: 11. This CDR3 comprises 18 residues. This CDR3 reads CSARDRGSGGAMYNEQFF. The CDR3 nucleotides read TGCAGTGCTAGAGATCGGGGTAGCGGGGGGGCTATGTACAATGAGCAGTTCTTC.

The chain carries TRBV5-1 and TRBJ1-6; 9 bases agree with TRBD1. Per germline, CDR1 SGHRS and CDR2 YFSETQ. V lost 0 bases, J lost 9 bases, and 7 bases stayed unmatched. The CDR3 extends over 16 amino acids. The CDR3 nucleotides are TGCGCCAGCAGCTTGGTGGGACAGGGACCCACTTCACCCCTCCACTTT. Translated, it gives CASSLVGQGPTSPLHF.

This clonotype has only a few counts. The V gene is TRBV20-1, the J gene TRBJ1-2; D possibly corresponds to TRBD1 (5 bases). This CDR3 comprises 12 residues. The V end was cut by 3 bases, the J end by 6 bases, with 11 bases between. CDR1 DFQATT and CDR2 SNEGSKA come from the germline V gene (reference sequence). The CDR3 is CSARAGSNGYTF. The CDR3 coding sequence is TGCAGTGCTAGGGCAGGGTCAAATGGCTACACCTTC.

This chain connects TRBV21-1 to TRBJ2-4; the listed D gene, TRBD2, was not tested against the DNA. With the DNA end fitting TRBJ2-7 better, the J assignment may be wrong. TRBV21-1 is an annotated pseudogene. CDR3 length: 17 amino acids. The CDR3 protein is CASSKEDRLAGGYEQYF. CDR3 bases: TGTGCCAGCAGCAAAGAGGACAGACTAGCGGGAGGGTACGAGCAGTACTTC.

V is TRBV20-1 and J is TRBJ2-3; 8 bases are a match to TRBD2. The junction had 4 bases not matched to a gene; V was cut back by 4 bases and J by 1 base. The CDR3 runs 14 residues. Germline V CDR1 and CDR2: DFQATT, SNEGSKA (reference sequence). This chain's CDR3 is CSATGAGGTDTQYF. For the CDR3, the DNA is TGCAGTGCTACAGGAGCGGGGGGCACAGATACGCAGTATTTT.

The V and J genes are TRBV5-1 and TRBJ2-5; D may be TRBD1 (6 bases). The J call is doubtful: the DNA matches TRBJ2-7 better. CDR1 SGHRS and CDR2 YFSETQ come from the germline V gene. The CDR3 is made up of 15 amino acids. The CDR3 coding sequence is TGCGCCAGCAGCTTGGCAGGGGTCATGCCCTACGAGCAGTACTTC. Translated: CASSLAGVMPYEQYF.

The DNA for the CDR3 is TGTGCCAGCAGCCCGGGACAGGGGTACACAGATACGCAGTATTTT. Protein: CASSPGQGYTDTQYF. V gene TRBV5-4 combines with J gene TRBJ2-3, with 10 nucleotides matching TRBD1. Germline CDR1 is SGHNT and CDR2 is YYREEE (reference sequence). V lost 4 bases, J lost 2 bases, and 4 bases stayed unmatched. This CDR3 contains 15 residues.

The chain carries TRBV12-3 or TRBV12-4 and TRBJ2-3; a possible D gene is TRBD1 (5 bases). This CDR3 spans 17 amino acids. V lost 7 bases, J lost 0 bases, and 20 bases lay in between. The DNA for the CDR3 is TGTGCCAGCACCGCGCGGCCCTCGTGGGGCAGCACAGATACGCAGTATTTT. This translates into CASTARPSWGSTDTQYF.

Only a few counts were recorded for this clonotype. This chain links TRBV2 with TRBJ2-5; 7 bases are shared with TRBD2. Germline CDR1 and CDR2: SNHLY and FYNNEI. The V gene end was trimmed by 4 bases and the J gene end by 5 bases; junction bases not matched to a gene: 4. This CDR3 has 13 amino acids. The CDR3 bases are TGTGCCAGCAGTGCGGGGCGGGGGGAGACCCAGTACTTC. Encoded protein: CASSAGRGETQYF.

The rearrangement joins TRBV20-1 to TRBJ2-5; D remains ambiguous. The V gene's germline CDR1 is DFQATT and CDR2 SNEGSKA (reference sequence). Between the trimmed V and J ends, which lost 3 bases and 0 bases, there was a span of 8 bases. This CDR3 spans 13 amino acids. The CDR3 loop is CSARPTYQETQYF. The CDR3 DNA sequence: TGCAGTGCTAGGCCGACGTACCAAGAGACCCAGTACTTC.

Concerning this clonotype: At one end, the junction sequence differs from germline, possibly due to a read error. This CDR3 is CVSSQAASSYNEQFF. The CDR3 bases are TGTGTCAGCAGCCAAGCGGCTAGCTCCTACAATGAGCAGTTCTTC. The chain is built from TRBV3-1 and TRBJ2-1; D is perhaps TRBD2 (5 bases). The CDR3 covers 15 residues. CDR1 LGHDT and CDR2 YNNKEL come from the germline V gene (reference sequence).

The chain combines TRBV20-1 with TRBJ2-5; 15 positions match TRBD2. This CDR3 comprises 17 residues. Germline assignment: CDR1 DFQATT and CDR2 SNEGSKA (reference sequence). V shed 2 bases and J 5 bases; nucleotides not matched to a gene: 9. The CDR3 coding sequence is TGCAGTGCTAGACCCGGGACTAGCGGGGGGTGGCGGGAGACCCAGTACTTC. It encodes CSARPGTSGGWRETQYF.

The CDR3 protein is CASSVAGTATYEQYF. The CDR3 region has the DNA TGTGCCAGCAGCGTAGCTGGGACAGCTACCTACGAGCAGTACTTC. This sequence joins TRBV9 and TRBJ2-7; 7 bases fit TRBD1. Germline lookup yields CDR1 SGDLS and CDR2 YYNGEE. The CDR3 spans 15 residues. The V gene end was trimmed by 0 bases and the J gene end by 2 bases; junction bases not matched to a gene: 5.

The table lists this clonotype with a count of one. As DNA, the CDR3 is TGTGCCAGCAGTGACACAGGGACAGGTGGGGCCATCTATGGCTACACCTTC. The encoded protein is CASSDTGTGGAIYGYTF. The chain links TRBV25-1 to TRBJ1-2; 8 positions match TRBD1. The germline gives CDR1 MGHDK, CDR2 SYGVNS. Germline trimming cut 3 bases from V and 4 bases from J; bases unmatched to any gene: 13. The CDR3 is made up of 17 amino acids.

CDR3 sequence: CASSQEEGNYGYTF. The CDR3 coding sequence is TGTGCCAGCAGCCAAGAAGAAGGGAACTATGGCTACACCTTC. This chain joins TRBV4-2 and TRBJ1-2; D remains unclear. Germline lookup yields CDR1 LGHNA and CDR2 YNFKEQ. CDR3 length: 14 residues. V shed 0 bases and J shed 2 bases, with 7 bases lying between them.

Only a few counts were recorded for this clonotype. The gene calls are TRBV11-2 and TRBJ2-7; D is uncertain. This CDR3 region has 13 residues. The ends were cut back, 0 bases at V and 3 bases at J, with 6 bases in the middle. CDR1 is SGHAT and CDR2 is FQNNGV in the germline V gene. The chain's CDR3 is CASSLDGIYEQYF. The DNA for the CDR3 is TGTGCCAGCAGCTTAGATGGGATCTACGAGCAGTACTTC. The full variable domain, rest sourced from reference TRBV11-2 and TRBJ2-7, is EAGVAQSPRYKIIEKRQSVAFWCNPISGHATLYWYQQILGQGPKLLIQFQNNGVVDDSQLPKDRFSAERLKGVDSTLKIQPAKLEDSAVYLCASSLDGIYEQYFGPGTRLTVT.

V is TRBV27 and J is TRBJ2-1, with TRBD2 matching 15 bases. Germline V CDR1 and CDR2: MNHEY, SMNVEV (reference sequence). The CDR3 has 16 amino acids. J was trimmed by 9 bases and V by 6 bases; bases with no gene match: 9. CDR3 residues: CASREPGLAGGIEQFF. The CDR3 DNA follows: TGTGCCAGCAGAGAACCGGGACTAGCGGGGGGAATTGAGCAGTTCTTC.